The rows below give T cell receptor beta chains drawn from one sample of a study of shared clonotypes between healthy human individuals. Measured with immunoSEQ multiplex PCR; TCRdb has only the in-frame clones, and not every one. The table lists 2 million to 2.5 million clones, more than 85% of them singletons. Sequenced input: naive CD4+ T cells from PBMCs. The receptors shown here come from a young man in good health. Some clones in this sample may be carry-over from other donors' samples. Both conserved end residues are part of each CDR3. A D gene is named only where the DNA matches it firmly. Size tells how often a clone was seen (once, few, many) or the class of an expanded clone, and some rows leave it out.

D: NA; J: TRBJ2-6; length: 17; size: NA; V: TRBV19; DNA: TGTGCCAGTAGTGACGTCAGGGGAGCCTCTGGGGCCAACGTCCTGACTTTC; CDR3: CASSDVRGASGANVLTF
D: NA; J: TRBJ1-2; length: 13; size: NA; V: TRBV5-4; DNA: TGTGCCAGCACTCGTGGGGGTTTCTATGGCTACACCTTC; CDR3: CASTRGGFYGYTF
D: TRBD2; J: TRBJ2-3; length: 16; size: NA; V: TRBV7-2; DNA: TGTGCCAGCAGCACCCGACTAGCGGGAGGCTTAGATACGCAGTATTTT; CDR3: CASSTRLAGGLDTQYF
D: NA; J: TRBJ2-2; length: 15; size: once; V: TRBV10-3; DNA: TGTGCCATCAACAAGGGCATCCTGAACACCGGGGAGCTGTTTTTT; CDR3: CAINKGILNTGELFF
D: TRBD2; J: TRBJ2-1; length: 13; size: NA; V: TRBV7-2; DNA: TGTGCCAGCAGGGCTAGCGGATACAATGAGCAGTTCTTC; CDR3: CASRASGYNEQFF
D: NA; J: TRBJ2-3; length: 15; size: NA; V: TRBV11-2; DNA: TGTGCCAGCAGCTTATTTAGCGGCCTTCAGGATACGCAGTATTTT; CDR3: CASSLFSGLQDTQYF
D: NA; J: TRBJ2-3; length: 15; size: NA; V: TRBV4-3; DNA: TGCGCCAGCAGGAGGGGTAGCGGTCACACAGATACGCAGTATTTT; CDR3: CASRRGSGHTDTQYF
D: TRBD2; J: TRBJ2-7; length: 14; size: NA; V: TRBV10-3; DNA: TGTGCCATCAGTGACCTTACTAGCGGGAGCGAGCAGTACTTC; CDR3: CAISDLTSGSEQYF
D: NA; J: TRBJ1-1; length: 15; size: once; V: TRBV19; DNA: TGTGCCAGTAGTCCCCTGATCCCAGGGACCACTGAAGCTTTCTTT; CDR3: CASSPLIPGTTEAFF
D: NA; J: TRBJ1-1; length: 12; size: NA; V: TRBV5-1; DNA: TGCGCCAGCAGAGTCGGGGGGAGTGAAGCTTTCTTT; CDR3: CASRVGGSEAFF
D: NA; J: TRBJ2-1; length: 12; size: NA; V: TRBV30; DNA: TGTGCCTGGAGTGTTATAGACAATGAGCAGTTCTTC; CDR3: CAWSVIDNEQFF
D: TRBD1; J: TRBJ1-4; length: 15; size: NA; V: TRBV15; DNA: TGTGCCACCAGCAGGGTACAGGGGGCGGATGAAAAACTGTTTTTT; CDR3: CATSRVQGADEKLFF
D: NA; J: TRBJ1-3; length: 13; size: NA; V: TRBV29-1; DNA: TGCAGCGCCGGACAGTTTTCTGGAAACACCATATATTTT; CDR3: CSAGQFSGNTIYF
D: NA; J: TRBJ2-1; length: 12; size: NA; V: TRBV7-9; DNA: TGTGCCAGCAGCTTACCGGGGCATGAGCAGTTCTTC; CDR3: CASSLPGHEQFF
D: NA; J: TRBJ2-2; length: 16; size: once; V: TRBV6-1; DNA: TGTGCCAGCAGTGAAGCAGGGAGCGAAAGGGCCGGGGAGCTGTTTTTT; CDR3: CASSEAGSERAGELFF
D: TRBD1; J: TRBJ1-5; length: 14; size: NA; V: TRBV27; DNA: TGTGCCAGCATAGTATCAGGGGGGTTTCAGCCCCAGCATTTT; CDR3: CASIVSGGFQPQHF
D: TRBD2; J: TRBJ2-7; length: 16; size: NA; V: TRBV7-2; DNA: TGTGCCAGCAGCTTAGCAGAGGGGCGGGGGGCCTACGAGCAGTACTTC; CDR3: CASSLAEGRGAYEQYF
D: NA; J: TRBJ2-2; length: 15; size: NA; V: TRBV25-1; DNA: TGTGCCAGCAGTGCCGGGAACGCGTACACCGGGGAGCTGTTTTTT; CDR3: CASSAGNAYTGELFF
D: TRBD1; J: TRBJ1-2; length: 15; size: NA; V: TRBV9; DNA: TGTGCCAGCAGCCGACAGGGGGTTACTAACTATGGCTACACCTTC; CDR3: CASSRQGVTNYGYTF
D: TRBD2; J: TRBJ2-7; length: 15; size: NA; V: TRBV5-1; DNA: TGCGCCAGCAGCTTGACAACTAGCGGAGACTACGAGCAGTACTTC; CDR3: CASSLTTSGDYEQYF
D: TRBD2; J: TRBJ2-1; length: 15; size: NA; V: TRBV11-1; DNA: TGTGCCAGCAGCCCTCTAGCGGGAGGGCCCTTTGAGCAGTTCTTC; CDR3: CASSPLAGGPFEQFF
D: NA; J: TRBJ2-2; length: 13; size: NA; V: TRBV7-2; DNA: TGTGCCAGCAGCTCCCGGGGCACCGGGGAGCTGTTTTTT; CDR3: CASSSRGTGELFF
D: NA; J: TRBJ2-3; length: 13; size: NA; V: TRBV28; DNA: TGTGCCATACAGGGACGGGGCACAGATACGCAGTATTTT; CDR3: CAIQGRGTDTQYF
D: NA; J: TRBJ1-5; length: 13; size: once; V: TRBV21-1; DNA: TGTGCCAGCAGCAAAGCAGGCTGGCAGCCCCAGCATTTT; CDR3: CASSKAGWQPQHF
D: TRBD2; J: TRBJ2-1; length: 15; size: NA; V: TRBV14; DNA: TGTGCCAGCAGCCATTCCGAATTAGCGGGACGCGAGCAGTTCTTC; CDR3: CASSHSELAGREQFF
D: TRBD1; J: TRBJ1-5; length: 12; size: few; V: TRBV10-1; DNA: TGCGCCAGCAGCGTTAGACAGGGACACAGGCATTTT; CDR3: CASSVRQGHRHF
D: NA; J: TRBJ2-2; length: 15; size: NA; V: TRBV7-7; DNA: TGTGCCAGCAGCTCTGGGGGCCTTAACACCGGGGAGCTGTTTTTT; CDR3: CASSSGGLNTGELFF
D: NA; J: TRBJ1-5; length: 13; size: NA; V: TRBV9; DNA: TGTGCCAGCAGCGGAACAGGGAATCAGCCCCAGCATTTT; CDR3: CASSGTGNQPQHF
D: NA; J: TRBJ1-1; length: 13; size: NA; V: TRBV29-1; DNA: TGCAGCGTTTCGGGACACATGAACACTGAAGCTTTCTTT; CDR3: CSVSGHMNTEAFF
D: NA; J: TRBJ2-5; length: 13; size: NA; V: TRBV7-2; DNA: TGTGCCAGCAGCTTAGGGCTAGCGGAGACCCAGTACTTC; CDR3: CASSLGLAETQYF
D: NA; J: TRBJ2-3; length: 11; size: NA; V: TRBV6-5; DNA: TGTGCCAGCACCCCAGGGGATACGCAGTATTTT; CDR3: CASTPGDTQYF
D: NA; J: TRBJ2-3; length: 15; size: NA; V: TRBV11-2; DNA: TGTGCCAGCAGCTTAGATTCGCCAGGCACAGATACGCAGTATTTT; CDR3: CASSLDSPGTDTQYF
D: NA; J: TRBJ1-5; length: 15; size: NA; V: TRBV30; DNA: TGTGCCTGGAGTGGACAGCCAGGGGAGGGTCAGCCCCAGCATTTT; CDR3: CAWSGQPGEGQPQHF
D: NA; J: TRBJ2-7; length: 15; size: NA; V: TRBV9; DNA: TGTGCCAGCAGCGTGGCGCTGGGGCCGACCTACGAGCAGTACTTC; CDR3: CASSVALGPTYEQYF
D: NA; J: TRBJ2-7; length: 17; size: NA; V: TRBV28; DNA: TGTGCCAGCAGGCGCCAGGGTAGTTTCTGGAGGGGATACGAGCAGTACTTC; CDR3: CASRRQGSFWRGYEQYF
D: TRBD1; J: TRBJ2-5; length: 16; size: NA; V: TRBV19; DNA: TGTGCCAGTAGTTCCGGGACAGGGGTGTTCCAAGAGACCCAGTACTTC; CDR3: CASSSGTGVFQETQYF
D: NA; J: TRBJ2-1; length: 13; size: NA; V: TRBV28; DNA: TGTGCCAGCAGTTTAAACTGGTACAATGAGCAGTTCTTC; CDR3: CASSLNWYNEQFF
D: TRBD1; J: TRBJ1-5; length: 15; size: NA; V: TRBV30; DNA: TGTGCCTGGACCAAACACCGGGACAGGGTGGCTATTCAGCATTTT; CDR3: CAWTKHRDRVAIQHF
D: NA; J: TRBJ2-5; length: 13; size: NA; V: TRBV29-1; DNA: TGCAGCGTTGAGGGCAGCTATCAAGAGACCCAGTACTTC; CDR3: CSVEGSYQETQYF
D: NA; J: TRBJ2-3; length: 16; size: NA; V: TRBV4-1; DNA: TGCGCCAGCAGCCAAGATAGGTCTAGCAGCCCAGATACGCAGTATTTT; CDR3: CASSQDRSSSPDTQYF
D: TRBD1; J: TRBJ1-2; length: 13; size: NA; V: TRBV6-1; DNA: TGTGCCAGCGCCGGGACAGGGTATCGTGGCTACACCTTC; CDR3: CASAGTGYRGYTF
D: NA; J: TRBJ2-7; length: 14; size: NA; V: TRBV2; DNA: TGTGCCAGCAGACGGGACATATACACCTACGAGCAGTACTTC; CDR3: CASRRDIYTYEQYF
D: TRBD1; J: TRBJ1-1; length: 17; size: NA; V: TRBV29-1; DNA: TGCAGCGTTGATTCAGGCAGGGGGTTAGAGGGGAACACTGAAGCTTTCTTT; CDR3: CSVDSGRGLEGNTEAFF
D: NA; J: TRBJ2-1; length: 14; size: NA; V: TRBV5-4; DNA: TGTGCCAGCAGCTCGCAAGGGACTGTCAATGAGCAGTTCTTC; CDR3: CASSSQGTVNEQFF
D: NA; J: TRBJ2-2; length: 17; size: NA; V: TRBV7-2; DNA: TGTGCCAGCAGCTACTCACCTGATCATGGCAACTCCGGGGAGCTGTTTTTT; CDR3: CASSYSPDHGNSGELFF
D: NA; J: TRBJ2-7; length: 16; size: NA; V: TRBV28; DNA: TGTGCCAGCAGTTATGGCCCGGGGACACTATACTACGAGCAGTACTTC; CDR3: CASSYGPGTLYYEQYF
D: NA; J: TRBJ2-7; length: 14; size: NA; V: TRBV29-1; DNA: TGCAGCGTTGAAGTTAACGGCCTCTCCTACGAGCAGTACTTC; CDR3: CSVEVNGLSYEQYF
D: NA; J: TRBJ2-3; length: 13; size: NA; V: TRBV6-5; DNA: TGTGCCAGCAGTCGAACCCGCACAGATACGCAGTATTTT; CDR3: CASSRTRTDTQYF
D: TRBD1; J: TRBJ1-4; length: 15; size: NA; V: TRBV15; DNA: TGTGCCACCAGCACTCGGGACAGGGGGAATGAAAAACTGTTTTTT; CDR3: CATSTRDRGNEKLFF
D: TRBD2; J: TRBJ2-2; length: 16; size: NA; V: TRBV7-2; DNA: TGTGCCAGCGGGGTCAGGACTAGGTCTTACACCGGGGAGCTGTTTTTT; CDR3: CASGVRTRSYTGELFF
D: NA; J: TRBJ1-5; length: 14; size: NA; V: TRBV5-1; DNA: TGCGCCAGCAGCTTGGGGGGTCGCAATCAGCCCCAGCATTTT; CDR3: CASSLGGRNQPQHF
D: TRBD1; J: TRBJ2-3; length: 15; size: NA; V: TRBV10-3; DNA: TGTGCCATCAGTGACCACAGGGGGCGCGCAGATACGCAGTATTTT; CDR3: CAISDHRGRADTQYF
D: TRBD2; J: TRBJ2-1; length: 16; size: NA; V: TRBV11-3; DNA: TGTGCCAGCGGCGCTAGCGGGAGGGGAAGGAAAAATGAGCAGTTCTTC; CDR3: CASGASGRGRKNEQFF
D: TRBD1; J: TRBJ1-1; length: 15; size: NA; V: TRBV27; DNA: TGTGCCAGCAGTGCGACAGGGGTCCAGAACACTGAAGCTTTCTTT; CDR3: CASSATGVQNTEAFF
D: NA; J: TRBJ2-1; length: 17; size: NA; V: TRBV4-2; DNA: TGTGCCAGCAGCCAGCAAGCTGAGGGGAGCTCCTACAATGAGCAGTTCTTC; CDR3: CASSQQAEGSSYNEQFF
D: NA; J: TRBJ1-1; length: 16; size: NA; V: TRBV4-1; DNA: TGCGCCAGCAGCCAAGACGCGTCCAGGAAGAACACTGAAGCTTTCTTT; CDR3: CASSQDASRKNTEAFF
D: NA; J: TRBJ1-5; length: 13; size: NA; V: TRBV6-5; DNA: TGTGCCAGCAGCCCGACGGGGGGGAGGCCCCAGCATTTT; CDR3: CASSPTGGRPQHF
D: TRBD2; J: TRBJ2-1; length: 15; size: NA; V: TRBV7-2; DNA: TGTGCCAGCAGCTTGGTGAGCGGGGTTTACAATGAGCAGTTCTTC; CDR3: CASSLVSGVYNEQFF
D: TRBD2; J: TRBJ2-2; length: 16; size: NA; V: TRBV5-6; DNA: TGTGCCAGCAGCTTGGCCGGGACTAAGGACACCGGGGAGCTGTTTTTT; CDR3: CASSLAGTKDTGELFF